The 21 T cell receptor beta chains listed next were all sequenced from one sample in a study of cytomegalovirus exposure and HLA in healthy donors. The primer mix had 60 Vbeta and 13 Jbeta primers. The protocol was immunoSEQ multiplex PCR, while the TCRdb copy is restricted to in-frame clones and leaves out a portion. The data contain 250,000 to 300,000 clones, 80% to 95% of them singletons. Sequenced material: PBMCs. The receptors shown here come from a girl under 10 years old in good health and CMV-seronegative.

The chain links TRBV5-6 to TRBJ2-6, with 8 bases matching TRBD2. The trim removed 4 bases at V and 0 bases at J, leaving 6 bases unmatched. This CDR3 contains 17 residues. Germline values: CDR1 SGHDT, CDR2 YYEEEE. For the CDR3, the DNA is TGTGCCAGCAGCGTAGCGGGAAGCCTCTCTGGGGCCAACGTCCTGACTTTC. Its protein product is CASSVAGSLSGANVLTF. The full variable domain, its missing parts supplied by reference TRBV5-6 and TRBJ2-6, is DAGVTQSPTHLIKTRGQQVTLRCSPKSGHDTVSWYQQALGQGPQFIFQYYEEEERQRGNFPDRFSGHQFPNYSSELNVNALLLGDSALYLCASSVAGSLSGANVLTFGAGSRLTVL.

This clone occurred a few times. CDR3 residues: CASSPDGTHLNTEAFF. The CDR3 DNA follows: TGTGCCAGTAGTCCTGACGGGACACATTTGAACACTGAAGCTTTCTTT. This chain links TRBV19 with TRBJ1-1; a weak D match, TRBD1 (6 bases). Trimming left V 5 bases short and J 0 bases short, with 16 bases between. This CDR3 is 16 amino acids long. Germline V CDR1 and CDR2: LNHDA, SQIVND (reference sequence).

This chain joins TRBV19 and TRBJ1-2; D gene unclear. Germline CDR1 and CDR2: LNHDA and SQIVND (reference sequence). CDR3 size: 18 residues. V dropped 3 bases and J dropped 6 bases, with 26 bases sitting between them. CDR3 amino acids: CASSILIKALRLANGYTF. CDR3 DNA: TGTGCCAGTAGTATTCTCATAAAGGCCTTAAGGCTAGCGAATGGCTACACCTTC.

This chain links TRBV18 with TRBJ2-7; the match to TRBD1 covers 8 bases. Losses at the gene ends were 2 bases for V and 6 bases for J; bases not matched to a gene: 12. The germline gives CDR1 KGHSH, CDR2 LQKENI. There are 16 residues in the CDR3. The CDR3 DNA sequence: TGTGCCAGCTCACCAATTGGGACAGGATCTCTTCTCGAGCAGTACTTC. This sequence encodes CASSPIGTGSLLEQYF.

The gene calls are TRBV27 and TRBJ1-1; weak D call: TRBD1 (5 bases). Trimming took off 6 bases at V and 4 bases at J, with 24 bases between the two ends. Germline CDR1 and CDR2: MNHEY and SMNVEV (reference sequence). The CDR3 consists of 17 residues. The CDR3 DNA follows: TGTGCCAGCAGGGCCTTGGTGGCAGGGTCTGTGGTCACTGAAGCTTTCTTT. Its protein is CASRALVAGSVVTEAFF.

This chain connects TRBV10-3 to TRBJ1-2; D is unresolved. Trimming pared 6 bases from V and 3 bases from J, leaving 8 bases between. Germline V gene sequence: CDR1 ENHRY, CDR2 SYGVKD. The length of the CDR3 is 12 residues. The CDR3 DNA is TGTGCCATCAGACTTCACGACTATGGCTACACCTTC. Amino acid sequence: CAIRLHDYGYTF.

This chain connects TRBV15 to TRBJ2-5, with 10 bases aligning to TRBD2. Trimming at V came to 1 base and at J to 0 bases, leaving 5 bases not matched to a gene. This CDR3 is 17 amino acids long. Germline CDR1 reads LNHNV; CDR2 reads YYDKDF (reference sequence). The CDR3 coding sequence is TGTGCCACCAGCAGAGCTGGGACTAGCGCTTACCAAGAGACCCAGTACTTC. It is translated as CATSRAGTSAYQETQYF. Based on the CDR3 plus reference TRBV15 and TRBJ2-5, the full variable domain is DAMVIQNPRYQVTQFGKPVTLSCSQTLNHNVMYWYQQKSSQAPKLLFHYYDKDFNNEADTPDNFQSRRPNTSFCFLDIRSPGLGDTAMYLCATSRAGTSAYQETQYFGPGTRLLVL.

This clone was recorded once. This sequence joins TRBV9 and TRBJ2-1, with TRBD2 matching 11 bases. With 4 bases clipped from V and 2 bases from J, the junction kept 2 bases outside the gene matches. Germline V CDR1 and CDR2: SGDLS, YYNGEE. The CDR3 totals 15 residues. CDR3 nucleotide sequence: TGTGCCAGCAGCATTAGCGGGGGGGCCTACAATGAGCAGTTCTTC. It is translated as CASSISGGAYNEQFF.

The CDR3 is CASNLAGGPDEQFF. The CDR3 nucleotides read TGTGCCAGCAATTTAGCGGGGGGGCCGGATGAGCAGTTCTTC. The chain couples TRBV6-6 to TRBJ2-1; 11 bases are a match to TRBD2. The V and J ends lost 7 bases and 8 bases, in that order; junction bases with no gene match: 7. In germline, CDR1 is MNHNY, CDR2 SVGAGI (reference sequence). This CDR3 is 14 amino acids long.

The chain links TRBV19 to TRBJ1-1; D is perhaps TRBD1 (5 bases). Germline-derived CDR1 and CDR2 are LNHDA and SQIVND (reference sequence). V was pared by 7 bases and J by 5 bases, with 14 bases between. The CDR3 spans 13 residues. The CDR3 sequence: CASTLGASTEAFF. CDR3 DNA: TGTGCCAGTACCCTAGGGGCCAGTACTGAAGCTTTCTTT.

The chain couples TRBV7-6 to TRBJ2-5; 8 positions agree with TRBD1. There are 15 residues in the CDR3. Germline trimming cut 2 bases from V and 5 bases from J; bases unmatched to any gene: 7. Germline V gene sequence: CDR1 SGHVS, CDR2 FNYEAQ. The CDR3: CASSLTPDRVETQYF. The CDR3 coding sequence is TGTGCCAGCAGCTTAACACCGGACAGGGTTGAGACCCAGTACTTC.

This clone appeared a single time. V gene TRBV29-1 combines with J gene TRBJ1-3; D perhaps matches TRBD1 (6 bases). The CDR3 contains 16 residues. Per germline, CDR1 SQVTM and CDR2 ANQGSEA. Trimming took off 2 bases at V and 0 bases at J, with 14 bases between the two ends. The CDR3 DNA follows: TGCAGCGTTGAATGGGGAACAGGGATCTCTGGAAACACCATATATTTT. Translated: CSVEWGTGISGNTIYF. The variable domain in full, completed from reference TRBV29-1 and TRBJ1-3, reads SAVISQKPSRDICQRGTSLTIQCQVDSQVTMMFWYRQQPGQSLTLIATANQGSEATYESGFVIDKFPISRPNLTFSTLTVSNMSPEDSSIYLCSVEWGTGISGNTIYFGEGSWLTVV.

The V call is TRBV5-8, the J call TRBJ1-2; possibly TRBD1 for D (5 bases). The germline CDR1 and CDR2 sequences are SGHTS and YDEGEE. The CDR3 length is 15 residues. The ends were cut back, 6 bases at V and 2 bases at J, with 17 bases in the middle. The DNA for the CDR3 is TGTGCCAGCACCCTGGCGGACACCCTAAACTATGGCTACACCTTC. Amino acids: CASTLADTLNYGYTF.

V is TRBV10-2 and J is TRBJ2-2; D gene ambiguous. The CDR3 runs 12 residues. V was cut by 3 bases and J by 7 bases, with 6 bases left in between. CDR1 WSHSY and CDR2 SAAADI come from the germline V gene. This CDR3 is CASSDTYGELFF. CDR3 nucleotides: TGCGCCAGCAGTGACACTTACGGGGAGCTGTTTTTT.

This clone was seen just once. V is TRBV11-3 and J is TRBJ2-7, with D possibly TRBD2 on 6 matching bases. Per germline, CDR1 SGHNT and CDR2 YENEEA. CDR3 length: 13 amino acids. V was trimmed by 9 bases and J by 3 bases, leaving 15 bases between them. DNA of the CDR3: TGTGCCAGGGACCCGGGACTCAACTACGAGCAGTACTTC. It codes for CARDPGLNYEQYF.

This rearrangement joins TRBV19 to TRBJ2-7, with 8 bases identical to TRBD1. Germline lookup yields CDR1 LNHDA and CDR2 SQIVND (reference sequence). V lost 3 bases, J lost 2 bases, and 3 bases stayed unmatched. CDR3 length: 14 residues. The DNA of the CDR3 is TGTGCCAGTAGTATCGCCAGGGGGCCCTACGAGCAGTACTTC. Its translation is CASSIARGPYEQYF.

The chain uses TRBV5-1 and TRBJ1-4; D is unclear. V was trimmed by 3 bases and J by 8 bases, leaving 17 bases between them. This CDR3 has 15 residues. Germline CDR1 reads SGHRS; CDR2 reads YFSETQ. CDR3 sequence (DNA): TGCGCCAGCAGCTCGACCAGCGCCTTCGGGGAAAAACTGTTTTTT. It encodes CASSSTSAFGEKLFF.

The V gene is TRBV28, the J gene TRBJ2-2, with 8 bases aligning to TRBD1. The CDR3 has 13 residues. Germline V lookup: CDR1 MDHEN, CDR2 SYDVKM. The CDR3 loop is CASQDRVTGELFF. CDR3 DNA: TGTGCAAGCCAGGACAGGGTTACCGGGGAGCTGTTTTTT.

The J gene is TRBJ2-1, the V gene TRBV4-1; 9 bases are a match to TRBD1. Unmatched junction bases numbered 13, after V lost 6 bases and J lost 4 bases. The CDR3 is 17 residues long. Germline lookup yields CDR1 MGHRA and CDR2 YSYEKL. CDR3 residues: CASSQPPGQGSYNEQFF. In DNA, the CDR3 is TGCGCCAGCAGTCAACCCCCGGGACAGGGCTCATACAATGAGCAGTTCTTC.

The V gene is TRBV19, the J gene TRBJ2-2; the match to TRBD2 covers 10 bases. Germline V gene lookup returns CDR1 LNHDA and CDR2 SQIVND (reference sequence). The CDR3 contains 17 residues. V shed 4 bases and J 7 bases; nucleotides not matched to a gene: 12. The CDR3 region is CASSNTGGLAKGGELFF. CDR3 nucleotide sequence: TGTGCCAGTAGTAACACCGGGGGACTAGCGAAGGGCGGGGAGCTGTTTTTT.

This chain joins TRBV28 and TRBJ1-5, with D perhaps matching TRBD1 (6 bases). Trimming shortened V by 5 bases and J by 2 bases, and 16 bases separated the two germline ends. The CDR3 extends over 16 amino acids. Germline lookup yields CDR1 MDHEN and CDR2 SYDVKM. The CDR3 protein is CASSITGFGRNQPQHF. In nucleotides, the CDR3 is TGTGCCAGCAGTATTACAGGGTTTGGGCGCAATCAGCCCCAGCATTTT. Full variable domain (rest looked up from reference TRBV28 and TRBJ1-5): DVKVTQSSRYLVKRTGEKVFLECVQDMDHENMFWYRQDPGLGLRLIYFSYDVKMKEKGDIPEGYSVSREKKERFSLILESASTNQTSMYLCASSITGFGRNQPQHFGDGTRLSIL.